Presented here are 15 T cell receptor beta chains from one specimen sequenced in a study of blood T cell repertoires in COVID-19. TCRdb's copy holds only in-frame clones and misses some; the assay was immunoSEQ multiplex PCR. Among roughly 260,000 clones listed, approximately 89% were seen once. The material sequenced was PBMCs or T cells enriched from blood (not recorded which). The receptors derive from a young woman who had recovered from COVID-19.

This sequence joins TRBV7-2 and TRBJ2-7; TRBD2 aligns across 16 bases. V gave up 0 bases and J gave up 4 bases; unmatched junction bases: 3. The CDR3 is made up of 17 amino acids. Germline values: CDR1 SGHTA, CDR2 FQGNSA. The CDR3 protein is CASSLAGLAGGQYEQYF. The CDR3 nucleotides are TGTGCCAGCAGCTTAGCGGGACTAGCGGGGGGGCAGTACGAGCAGTACTTC.

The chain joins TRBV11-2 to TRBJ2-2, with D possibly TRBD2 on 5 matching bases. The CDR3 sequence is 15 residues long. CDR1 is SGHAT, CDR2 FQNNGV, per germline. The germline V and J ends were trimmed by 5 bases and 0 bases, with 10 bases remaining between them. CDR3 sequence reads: CASSRTVANTGELFF. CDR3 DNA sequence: TGTGCCAGCAGCCGGACTGTGGCGAACACCGGGGAGCTGTTTTTT. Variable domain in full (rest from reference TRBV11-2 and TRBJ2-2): EAGVAQSPRYKIIEKRQSVAFWCNPISGHATLYWYQQILGQGPKLLIQFQNNGVVDDSQLPKDRFSAERLKGVDSTLKIQPAKLEDSAVYLCASSRTVANTGELFFGEGSRLTVL.

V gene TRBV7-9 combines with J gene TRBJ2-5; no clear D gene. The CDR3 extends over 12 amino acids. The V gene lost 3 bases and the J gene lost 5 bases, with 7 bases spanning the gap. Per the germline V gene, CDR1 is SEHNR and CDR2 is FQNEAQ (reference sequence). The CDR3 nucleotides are TGTGCCAGCAGCTTTTTAGAGGAGACCCAGTACTTC. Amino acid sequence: CASSFLEETQYF. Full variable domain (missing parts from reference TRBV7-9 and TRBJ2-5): DTGVSQNPRHKITKRGQNVTFRCDPISEHNRLYWYRQTLGQGPEFLTYFQNEAQLEKSRLLSDRFSAERPKGSFSTLEIQRTEQGDSAMYLCASSFLEETQYFGPGTRLLVL.

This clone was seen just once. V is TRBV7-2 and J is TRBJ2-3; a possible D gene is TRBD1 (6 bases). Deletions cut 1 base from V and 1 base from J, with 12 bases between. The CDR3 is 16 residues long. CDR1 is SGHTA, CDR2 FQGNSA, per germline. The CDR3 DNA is TGTGCCAGCAGCTTAGTGGGGACATCCGGCACAGATACGCAGTATTTT. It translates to CASSLVGTSGTDTQYF.

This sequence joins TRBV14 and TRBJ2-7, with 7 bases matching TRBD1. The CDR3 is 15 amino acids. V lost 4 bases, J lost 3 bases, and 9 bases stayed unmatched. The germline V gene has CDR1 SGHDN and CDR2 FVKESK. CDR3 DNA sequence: TGTGCCAGCAGCCCCCAAACAGGGGCCGTCTACGAGCAGTACTTC. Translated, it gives CASSPQTGAVYEQYF.

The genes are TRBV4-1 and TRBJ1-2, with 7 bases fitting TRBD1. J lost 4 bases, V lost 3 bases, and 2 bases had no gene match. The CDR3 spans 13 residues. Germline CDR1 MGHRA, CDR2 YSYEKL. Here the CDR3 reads CASSQGQSYGYTF. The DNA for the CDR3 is TGCGCCAGCAGCCAGGGACAGAGCTATGGCTACACCTTC.

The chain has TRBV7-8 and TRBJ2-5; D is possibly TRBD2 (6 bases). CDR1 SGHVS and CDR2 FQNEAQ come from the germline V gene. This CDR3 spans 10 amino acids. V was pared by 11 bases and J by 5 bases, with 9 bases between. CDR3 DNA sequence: TGTGCCGGGGGGAGGGAGACCCAGTACTTC. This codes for CAGGRETQYF.

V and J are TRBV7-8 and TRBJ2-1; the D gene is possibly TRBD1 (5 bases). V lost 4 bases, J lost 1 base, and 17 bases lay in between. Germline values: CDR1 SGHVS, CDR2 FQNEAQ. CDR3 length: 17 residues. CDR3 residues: CASSSPTDSQSYNEQFF. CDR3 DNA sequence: TGTGCCAGCAGCTCCCCGACAGACTCCCAGTCCTACAATGAGCAGTTCTTC.

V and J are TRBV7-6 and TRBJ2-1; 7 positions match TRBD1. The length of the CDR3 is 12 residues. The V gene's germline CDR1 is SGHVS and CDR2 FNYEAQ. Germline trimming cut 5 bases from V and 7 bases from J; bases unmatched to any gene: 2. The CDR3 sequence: CASSLTGNEQFF. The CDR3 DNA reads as TGTGCCAGCAGCCTGACAGGGAATGAGCAGTTCTTC. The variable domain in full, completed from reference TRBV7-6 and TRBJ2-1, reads GAGVSQSPRYKVTKRGQDVALRCDPISGHVSLYWYRQALGQGPEFLTYFNYEAQQDKSGLPNDRFSAERPEGSISTLTIQRTEQRDSAMYRCASSLTGNEQFFGPGTRLTVL.

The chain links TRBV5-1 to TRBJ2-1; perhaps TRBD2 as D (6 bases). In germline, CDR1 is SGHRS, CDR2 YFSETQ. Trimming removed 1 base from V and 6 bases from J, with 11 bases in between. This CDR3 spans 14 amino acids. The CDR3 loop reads CASSLRERPNEQFF. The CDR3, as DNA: TGCGCCAGCAGCTTGCGGGAGAGACCCAATGAGCAGTTCTTC.

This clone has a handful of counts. The CDR3 sequence is CASSLITGSYSGNTIYF. In DNA form, the CDR3 reads TGTGCCAGCAGCTTAATCACAGGAAGCTACTCTGGAAACACCATATATTTT. This chain joins TRBV13 and TRBJ1-3; the D gene is possibly TRBD1 (5 bases). The CDR3 has 17 residues. V lost 2 bases and J 0 bases, leaving 14 bases between the germline ends. CDR1 and CDR2 from the germline V gene are PRHDT and FYEKMQ (reference sequence).

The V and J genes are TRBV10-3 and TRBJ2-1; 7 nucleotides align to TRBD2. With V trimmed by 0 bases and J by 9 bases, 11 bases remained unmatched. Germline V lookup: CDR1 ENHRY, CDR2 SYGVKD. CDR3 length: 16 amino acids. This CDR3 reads CAISESRLPREFEQFF. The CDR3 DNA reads TGTGCCATCAGTGAGTCGCGTCTCCCGCGGGAGTTTGAGCAGTTCTTC.

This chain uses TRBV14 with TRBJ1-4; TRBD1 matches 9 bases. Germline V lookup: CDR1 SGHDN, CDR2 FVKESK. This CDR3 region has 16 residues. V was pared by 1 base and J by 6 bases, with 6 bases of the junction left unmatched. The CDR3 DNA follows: TGTGCCAGCAGCCAAGCCGGGGGGACAGGGTATGAAAAACTGTTTTTT. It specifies CASSQAGGTGYEKLFF. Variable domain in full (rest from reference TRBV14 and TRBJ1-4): EAGVTQFPSHSVIEKGQTVTLRCDPISGHDNLYWYRRVMGKEIKFLLHFVKESKQDESGMPNNRFLAERTGGTYSTLKVQPAELEDSGVYFCASSQAGGTGYEKLFFGSGTQLSVL.

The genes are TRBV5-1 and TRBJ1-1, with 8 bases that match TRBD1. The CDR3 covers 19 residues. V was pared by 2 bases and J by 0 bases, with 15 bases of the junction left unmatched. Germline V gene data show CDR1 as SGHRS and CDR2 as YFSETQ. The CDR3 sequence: CASSLYRGTGHLMNTEAFF. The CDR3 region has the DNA TGCGCCAGCAGCTTATATCGCGGGACAGGACATCTCATGAACACTGAAGCTTTCTTT.

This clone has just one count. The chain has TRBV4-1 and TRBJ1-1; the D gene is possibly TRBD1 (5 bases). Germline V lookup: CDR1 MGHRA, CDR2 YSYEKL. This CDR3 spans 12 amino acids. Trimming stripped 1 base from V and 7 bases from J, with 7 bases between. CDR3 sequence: CASSQGQNEAFF. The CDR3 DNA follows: TGCGCCAGCAGCCAAGGACAGAATGAAGCTTTCTTT.